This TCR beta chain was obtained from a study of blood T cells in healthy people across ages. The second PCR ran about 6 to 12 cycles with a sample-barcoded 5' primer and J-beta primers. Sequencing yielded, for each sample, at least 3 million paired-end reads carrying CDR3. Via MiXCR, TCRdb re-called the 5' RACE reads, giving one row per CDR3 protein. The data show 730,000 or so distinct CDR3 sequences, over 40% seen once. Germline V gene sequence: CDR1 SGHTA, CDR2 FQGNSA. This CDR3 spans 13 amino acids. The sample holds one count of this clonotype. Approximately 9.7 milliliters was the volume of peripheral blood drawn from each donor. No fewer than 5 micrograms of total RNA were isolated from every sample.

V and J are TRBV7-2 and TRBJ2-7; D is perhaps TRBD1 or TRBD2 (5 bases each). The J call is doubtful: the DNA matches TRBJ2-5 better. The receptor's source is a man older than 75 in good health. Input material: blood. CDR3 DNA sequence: TGTGCCAGCAGCTGGGGGATCCGAGAGACCCAGTACTTC. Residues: CASSWGIRETQYF.